Following are 12 T cell receptor beta chains from one sample sequenced in a study of a mutant IDH1 vaccine in newly diagnosed glioma. Sample time point: baseline, week 1 (first vaccination visit). The treatment denotes: pre-vaccination baseline after standard-of-care therapy. TCRdb keeps only in-frame clones here, not all; method: immunoSEQ multiplex PCR. The sample records over 80,000 clones, approximately 90% being singletons. Sequenced material: PBMCs, taken from a glioma patient treated with radiotherapy, temozolomide or both. All receptors derive from a woman aged 45-59 years with glioma.

The chain combines TRBV27 with TRBJ2-3; either TRBD1 or TRBD2 may supply D (5 bases each). From germline, CDR1 is MNHEY and CDR2 SMNVEV (reference sequence). CDR3 length equals 15 residues. V was clipped by 6 bases and J by 6 bases, with 19 bases between them. The CDR3, as DNA: TGTGCCAGCAGCTCCCCCGGGATGGGGCGGGATACGCAGTATTTT. Its protein is CASSSPGMGRDTQYF.

The chain is built from TRBV5-1 and TRBJ1-4; D is perhaps TRBD1 (6 bases). The CDR3 covers 14 residues. Trimming stripped 5 bases from V and 1 base from J, with 9 bases between. Per the germline V gene, CDR1 is SGHRS and CDR2 is YFSETQ. DNA of the CDR3: TGCGCCAGCAGGGTACAGGGAACTAATGAAAAACTGTTTTTT. Encoded protein: CASRVQGTNEKLFF.

The chain has TRBV28 and TRBJ2-7; 7 positions agree with TRBD2. CDR3 length: 13 amino acids. Germline V gene sequence: CDR1 MDHEN, CDR2 SYDVKM. V trimming: 5 bases; J trimming: 2 bases; junction bases outside the gene matches: 3. The CDR3 region is CASSPTSTYEQYF. The CDR3 region has the DNA TGTGCCAGCAGTCCGACTAGCACCTACGAGCAGTACTTC.

V gene TRBV28 combines with J gene TRBJ2-7; TRBD1 matches at 11 bases. V shed 5 bases, J shed 7 bases, and the junction held 4 bases outside the gene matches. Germline CDR1 is MDHEN and CDR2 is SYDVKM. The CDR3 spans 13 residues. CDR3 sequence (DNA): TGTGCCAGCAGTCCGGGACAGGGGGGAGAGCAGTACTTC. It specifies CASSPGQGGEQYF.

V and J are TRBV7-3 and TRBJ2-3, with 7 bases identical to TRBD1. The V and J ends lost 3 bases and 4 bases, in that order; junction bases with no gene match: 1. The CDR3 sequence is 13 residues long. The germline V gene encodes CDR1 SGHTA and CDR2 FQGTGA. The CDR3 here is CASSFQGADTQYF. Here the CDR3 DNA reads TGTGCCAGCAGCTTTCAGGGGGCAGATACGCAGTATTTT.

This rearrangement joins TRBV5-8 to TRBJ1-5; 7 positions match TRBD1. The V and J ends lost 3 bases and 4 bases, in that order; junction bases with no gene match: 7. Germline V gene lookup returns CDR1 SGHTS and CDR2 YDEGEE. The CDR3 has 15 residues. The CDR3 spells CASSWGTELNQPQHF. In DNA form, the CDR3 reads TGTGCCAGCAGCTGGGGGACAGAACTTAATCAGCCCCAGCATTTT.

Turning to this clone: Germline and junction disagree at one end, which may indicate a read error. The chain uses TRBV7-7 and TRBJ2-1, with 9 nucleotides matching TRBD2. Germline assignment: CDR1 SSHAT and CDR2 FNYEAQ (reference sequence). There are 15 residues in the CDR3. CDR3 protein: CASSSGLADNNEQFF. CDR3 DNA sequence: TGTGCTAGCAGCTCGGGACTAGCTGATAACAATGAGCAGTTCTTC. The complete variable domain, with remaining parts taken from reference TRBV7-7 and TRBJ2-1, reads GAGVSQSPRYKVTKRGQDVTLRCDPISSHATLYWYQQALGQGPEFLTYFNYEAQPDKSGLPSDRFSAERPEGSISTLTIQRTEQRDSAMYRCASSSGLADNNEQFFGPGTRLTVL.

V gene TRBV4-1 combines with J gene TRBJ2-7, with D possibly being TRBD2 (5 bases). The V gene lost 2 bases and the J gene lost 4 bases, with 15 bases spanning the gap. CDR1 is MGHRA, CDR2 YSYEKL, per germline. The CDR3 consists of 15 residues. CDR3 amino acids: CASSQSYVGSYEQYF. CDR3 DNA sequence: TGCGCCAGCAGCCAAAGTTACGTTGGGAGTTACGAGCAGTACTTC.

The CDR3 DNA is TGTGCCAGCAGTTACTCTCATGACATGGGTCAGCCCCAGCATTTT. Its protein product is CASSYSHDMGQPQHF. V and J are TRBV6-6 and TRBJ1-5; D not resolved. Trimming removed 0 bases at V and 6 bases at J, with 12 bases between. This CDR3 has 15 amino acids. Germline V gene data show CDR1 as MNHNY and CDR2 as SVGAGI (reference sequence).

J is TRBJ1-3 and V is TRBV19; D gene unclear. The germline V gene has CDR1 LNHDA and CDR2 SQIVND (reference sequence). V lost 3 bases, J lost 0 bases, and 9 bases lay in between. There are 15 residues in the CDR3. The CDR3 nucleotides are TGTGCCAGTAGTATTCAGGCGTCCTCTGGAAACACCATATATTTT. Its translation: CASSIQASSGNTIYF.

The chain is built from TRBV7-8 and TRBJ1-1; no reliable D call. Between the trimmed V and J ends, which lost 4 bases and 8 bases, there was a span of 8 bases. Germline CDR1 reads SGHVS; CDR2 reads FQNEAQ. This CDR3 is 11 amino acids long. CDR3 coding DNA: TGTGCCAGCAGCTCCCAGATCGAAGCTTTCTTT. This sequence encodes CASSSQIEAFF.

V is TRBV18 and J is TRBJ1-1; no clear D. V dropped 3 bases and J dropped 3 bases, with 8 bases sitting between them. CDR1 is KGHSH, CDR2 LQKENI, per germline. The CDR3 has 13 amino acids. The CDR3 sequence is CASSPGRDTEAFF. As DNA, the CDR3 is TGTGCCAGCTCACCCGGGAGGGACACTGAAGCTTTCTTT.